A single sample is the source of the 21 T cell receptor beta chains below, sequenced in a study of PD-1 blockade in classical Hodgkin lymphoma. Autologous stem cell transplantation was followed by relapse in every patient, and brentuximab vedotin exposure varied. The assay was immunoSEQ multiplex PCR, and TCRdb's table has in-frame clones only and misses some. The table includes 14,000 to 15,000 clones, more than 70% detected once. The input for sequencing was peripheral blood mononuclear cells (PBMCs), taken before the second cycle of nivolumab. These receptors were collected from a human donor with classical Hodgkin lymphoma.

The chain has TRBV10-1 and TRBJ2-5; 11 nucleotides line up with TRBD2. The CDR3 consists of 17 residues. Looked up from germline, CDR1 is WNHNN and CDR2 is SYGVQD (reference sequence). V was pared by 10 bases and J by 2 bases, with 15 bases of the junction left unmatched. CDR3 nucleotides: TGCGCCAACTCCTCGACTAGCGGGGACATCCTTCAAGAGACCCAGTACTTC. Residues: CANSSTSGDILQETQYF.

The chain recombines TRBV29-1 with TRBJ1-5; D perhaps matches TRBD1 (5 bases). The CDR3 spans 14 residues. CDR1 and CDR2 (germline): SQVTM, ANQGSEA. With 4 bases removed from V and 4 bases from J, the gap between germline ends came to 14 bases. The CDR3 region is CSVVTGDFNQPQHF. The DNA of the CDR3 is TGCAGCGTTGTTACAGGTGACTTTAATCAGCCCCAGCATTTT.

DNA for the CDR3: TGCGCCAGCAGCTTGGCCCAGGGTAGAGAAAAACTGTTTTTT. It translates to CASSLAQGREKLFF. V usage is TRBV5-1 and J usage is TRBJ1-4; tentative D call: TRBD1 (5 bases). Germline V CDR1 and CDR2: SGHRS, YFSETQ. The CDR3 loop spans 14 amino acids. V lost 0 bases to trimming and J lost 8 bases, with 11 bases between them.

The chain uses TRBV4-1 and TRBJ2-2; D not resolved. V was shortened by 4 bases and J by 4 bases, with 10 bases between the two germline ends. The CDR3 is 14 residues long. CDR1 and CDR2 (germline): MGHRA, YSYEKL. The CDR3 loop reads CASSPFLSTGELFF. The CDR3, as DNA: TGCGCCAGCAGCCCCTTCCTGAGCACCGGGGAGCTGTTTTTT.

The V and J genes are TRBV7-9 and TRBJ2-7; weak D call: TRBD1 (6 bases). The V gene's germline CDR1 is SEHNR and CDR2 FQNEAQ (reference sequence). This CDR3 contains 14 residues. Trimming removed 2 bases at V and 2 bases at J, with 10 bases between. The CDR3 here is CASSLTGLPYEQYF. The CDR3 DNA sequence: TGTGCCAGCAGCTTAACAGGGCTTCCCTACGAGCAGTACTTC.

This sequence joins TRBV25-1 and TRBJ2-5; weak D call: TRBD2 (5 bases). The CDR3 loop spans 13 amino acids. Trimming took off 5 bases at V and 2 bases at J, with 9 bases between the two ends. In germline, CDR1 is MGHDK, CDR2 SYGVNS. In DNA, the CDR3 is TGTGCCAGCAGTCGAGGGTCGCAAGAGACCCAGTACTTC. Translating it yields CASSRGSQETQYF.

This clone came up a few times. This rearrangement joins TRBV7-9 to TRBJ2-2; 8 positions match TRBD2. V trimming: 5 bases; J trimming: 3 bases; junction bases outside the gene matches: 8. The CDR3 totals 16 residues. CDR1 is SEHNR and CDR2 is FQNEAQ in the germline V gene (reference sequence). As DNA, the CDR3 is TGTGCCAGCAGCAGTGCGGGGGGACTTTACACCGGGGAGCTGTTTTTT. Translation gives CASSSAGGLYTGELFF.

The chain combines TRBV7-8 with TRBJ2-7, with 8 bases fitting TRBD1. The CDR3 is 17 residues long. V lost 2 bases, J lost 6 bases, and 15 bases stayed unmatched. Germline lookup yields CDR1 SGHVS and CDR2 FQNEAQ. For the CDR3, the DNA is TGTGCCAGCAGCTTATACGGGGACAGGATTGGGGCTAGCGAGCAGTACTTC. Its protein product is CASSLYGDRIGASEQYF.

The CDR3 DNA sequence: TGTGCCAGCAGTCTTGGTGGGCGGGGACAGGACTATGGCTACACCTTC. Protein sequence: CASSLGGRGQDYGYTF. The chain recombines TRBV5-6 with TRBJ1-2; 8 nucleotides line up with TRBD1. Germline V CDR1 and CDR2: SGHDT, YYEEEE. V lost 5 bases to trimming and J lost 3 bases; unmatched junction nucleotides: 12. CDR3 length: 16 amino acids.

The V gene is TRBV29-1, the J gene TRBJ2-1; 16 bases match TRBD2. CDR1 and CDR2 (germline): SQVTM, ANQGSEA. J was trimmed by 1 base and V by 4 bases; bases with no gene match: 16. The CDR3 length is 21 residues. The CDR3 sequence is CSVGSVLLPGLAGGSYNEQFF. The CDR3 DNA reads TGCAGCGTTGGGAGTGTACTCCTCCCGGGACTAGCGGGGGGGTCCTACAATGAGCAGTTCTTC.

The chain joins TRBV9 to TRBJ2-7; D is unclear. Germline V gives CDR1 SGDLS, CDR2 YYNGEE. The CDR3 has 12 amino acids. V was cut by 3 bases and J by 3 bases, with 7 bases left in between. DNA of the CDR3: TGTGCCAGCAGCGCGGACGGCTACGAGCAGTACTTC. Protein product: CASSADGYEQYF.

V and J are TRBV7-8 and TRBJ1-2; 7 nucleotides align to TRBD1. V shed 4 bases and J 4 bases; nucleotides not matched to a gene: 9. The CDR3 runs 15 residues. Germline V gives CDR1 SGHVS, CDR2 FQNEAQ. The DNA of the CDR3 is TGTGCCAGCAGCTATTACACCACAGGGGTCTATGGCTACACCTTC. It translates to CASSYYTTGVYGYTF.

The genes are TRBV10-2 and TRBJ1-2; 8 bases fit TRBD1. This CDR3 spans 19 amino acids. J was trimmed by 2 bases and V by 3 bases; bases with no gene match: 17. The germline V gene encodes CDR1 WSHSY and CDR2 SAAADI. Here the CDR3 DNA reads TGCGCCAGCAGTGAATGGGAGTTCGGGACAGGTCGGGAGAACTATGGCTACACCTTC. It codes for CASSEWEFGTGRENYGYTF.

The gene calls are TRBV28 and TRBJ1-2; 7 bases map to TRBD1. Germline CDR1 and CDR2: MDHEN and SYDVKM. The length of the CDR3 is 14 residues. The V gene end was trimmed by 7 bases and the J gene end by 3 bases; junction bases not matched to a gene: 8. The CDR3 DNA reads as TGTGCCAGCAACACAGGGGCGAATCACTATGGCTACACCTTC. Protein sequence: CASNTGANHYGYTF.

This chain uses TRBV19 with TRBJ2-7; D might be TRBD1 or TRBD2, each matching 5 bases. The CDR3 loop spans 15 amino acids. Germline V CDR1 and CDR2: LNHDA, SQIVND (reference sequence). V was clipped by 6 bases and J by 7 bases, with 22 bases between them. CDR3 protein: CASSLGVGQSREQYF. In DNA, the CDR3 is TGTGCCAGTAGCCTCGGGGTGGGGCAATCCCGAGAGCAGTACTTC.

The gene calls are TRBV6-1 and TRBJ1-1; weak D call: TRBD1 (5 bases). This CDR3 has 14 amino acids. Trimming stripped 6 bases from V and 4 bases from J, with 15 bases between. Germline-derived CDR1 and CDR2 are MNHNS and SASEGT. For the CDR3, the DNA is TGTGCCAGCAGGGGGCGCGTAGGCAGCACTGAAGCTTTCTTT. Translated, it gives CASRGRVGSTEAFF.

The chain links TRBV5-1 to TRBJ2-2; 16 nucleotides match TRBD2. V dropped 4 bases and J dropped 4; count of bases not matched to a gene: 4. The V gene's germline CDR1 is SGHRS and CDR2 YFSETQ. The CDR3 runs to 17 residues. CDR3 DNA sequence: TGCGCCAGCAGCGGGACTAGCGGGGGGGCCACCACCGGGGAGCTGTTTTTT. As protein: CASSGTSGGATTGELFF.

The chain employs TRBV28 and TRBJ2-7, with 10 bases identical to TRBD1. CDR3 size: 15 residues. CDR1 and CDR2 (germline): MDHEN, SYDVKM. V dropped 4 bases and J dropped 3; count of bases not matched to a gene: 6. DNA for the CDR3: TGTGCCAGCAGTTCCCCCGGGACAGGGGTCTACGAGCAGTACTTC. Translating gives CASSSPGTGVYEQYF.

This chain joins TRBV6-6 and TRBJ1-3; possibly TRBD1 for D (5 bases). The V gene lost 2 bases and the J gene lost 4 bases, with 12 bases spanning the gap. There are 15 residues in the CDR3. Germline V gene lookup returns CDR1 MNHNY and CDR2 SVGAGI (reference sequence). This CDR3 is CASSYSGTLGNTIYF. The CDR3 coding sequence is TGTGCCAGCAGTTACAGTGGGACCCTGGGAAACACCATATATTTT.

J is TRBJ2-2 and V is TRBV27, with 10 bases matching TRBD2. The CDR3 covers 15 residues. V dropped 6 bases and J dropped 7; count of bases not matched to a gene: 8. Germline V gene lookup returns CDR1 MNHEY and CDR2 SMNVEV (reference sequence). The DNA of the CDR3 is TGTGCCAGCAGGCTAGCGGGGGCCCTCGGCGGGGAGCTGTTTTTT. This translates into CASRLAGALGGELFF.

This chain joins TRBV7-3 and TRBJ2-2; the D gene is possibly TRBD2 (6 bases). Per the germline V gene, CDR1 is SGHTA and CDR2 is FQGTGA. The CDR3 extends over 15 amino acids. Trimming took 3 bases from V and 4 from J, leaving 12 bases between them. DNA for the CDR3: TGTGCCAGCAGCTTTGACGGGGGTAGCACCGGGGAGCTGTTTTTT. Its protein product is CASSFDGGSTGELFF.